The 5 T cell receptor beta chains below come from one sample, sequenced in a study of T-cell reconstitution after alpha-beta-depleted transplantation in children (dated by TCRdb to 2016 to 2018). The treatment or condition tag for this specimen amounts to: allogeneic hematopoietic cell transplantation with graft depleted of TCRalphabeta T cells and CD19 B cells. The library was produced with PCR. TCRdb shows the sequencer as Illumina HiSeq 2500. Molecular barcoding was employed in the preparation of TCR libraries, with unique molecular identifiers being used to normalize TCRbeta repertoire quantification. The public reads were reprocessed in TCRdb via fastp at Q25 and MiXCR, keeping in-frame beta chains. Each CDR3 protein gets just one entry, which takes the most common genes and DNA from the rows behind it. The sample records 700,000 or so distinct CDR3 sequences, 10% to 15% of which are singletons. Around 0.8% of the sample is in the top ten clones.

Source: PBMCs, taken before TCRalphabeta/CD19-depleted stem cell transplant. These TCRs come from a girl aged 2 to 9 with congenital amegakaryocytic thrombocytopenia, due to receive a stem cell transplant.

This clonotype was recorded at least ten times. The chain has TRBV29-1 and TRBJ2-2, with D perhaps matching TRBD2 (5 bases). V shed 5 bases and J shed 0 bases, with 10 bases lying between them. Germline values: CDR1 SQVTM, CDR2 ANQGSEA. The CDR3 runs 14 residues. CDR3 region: CSVKREANTGELFF. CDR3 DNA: TGCAGCGTTAAGAGGGAAGCGAACACCGGGGAGCTGTTTTTT.

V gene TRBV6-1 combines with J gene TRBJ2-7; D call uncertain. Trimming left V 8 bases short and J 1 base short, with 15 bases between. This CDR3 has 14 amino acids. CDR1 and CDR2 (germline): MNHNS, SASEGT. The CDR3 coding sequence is TGTGCCAGCTCCAATAACGTCAGGTCCTACGAGCAGTACTTC. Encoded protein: CASSNNVRSYEQYF.

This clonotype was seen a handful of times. CDR3 amino acids: CASSLSFGRETQYF. The CDR3 DNA is TGCGCCAGCAGCTTGTCCTTCGGGAGGGAGACCCAGTACTTC. This sequence joins TRBV5-1 and TRBJ2-5; the match to TRBD2 covers 7 bases. CDR1 is SGHRS and CDR2 is YFSETQ in the germline V gene. Losses at the gene ends were 1 base for V and 5 bases for J; bases not matched to a gene: 5. The CDR3 contains 14 residues. Full variable domain (remainder filled in from reference TRBV5-1 and TRBJ2-5): KAGVTQTPRYLIKTRGQQVTLSCSPISGHRSVSWYQQTPGQGLQFLFEYFSETQRNKGNFPGRFSGRQFSNSRSEMNVSTLELGDSALYLCASSLSFGRETQYFGPGTRLLVL.

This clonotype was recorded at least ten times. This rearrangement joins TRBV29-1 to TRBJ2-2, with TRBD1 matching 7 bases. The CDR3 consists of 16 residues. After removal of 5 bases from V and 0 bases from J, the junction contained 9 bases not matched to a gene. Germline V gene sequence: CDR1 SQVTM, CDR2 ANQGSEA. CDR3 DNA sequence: TGCAGCGTTATATCGGACAGGAGATCGAACACCGGGGAGCTGTTTTTT. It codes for CSVISDRRSNTGELFF.

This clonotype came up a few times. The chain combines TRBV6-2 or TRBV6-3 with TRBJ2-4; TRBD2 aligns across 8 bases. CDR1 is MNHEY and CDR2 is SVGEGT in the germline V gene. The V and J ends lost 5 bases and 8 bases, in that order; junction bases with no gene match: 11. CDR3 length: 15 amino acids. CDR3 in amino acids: CASSASGPSADIQYF. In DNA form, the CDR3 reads TGTGCCAGCAGTGCTAGCGGGCCATCTGCAGACATTCAGTACTTC.